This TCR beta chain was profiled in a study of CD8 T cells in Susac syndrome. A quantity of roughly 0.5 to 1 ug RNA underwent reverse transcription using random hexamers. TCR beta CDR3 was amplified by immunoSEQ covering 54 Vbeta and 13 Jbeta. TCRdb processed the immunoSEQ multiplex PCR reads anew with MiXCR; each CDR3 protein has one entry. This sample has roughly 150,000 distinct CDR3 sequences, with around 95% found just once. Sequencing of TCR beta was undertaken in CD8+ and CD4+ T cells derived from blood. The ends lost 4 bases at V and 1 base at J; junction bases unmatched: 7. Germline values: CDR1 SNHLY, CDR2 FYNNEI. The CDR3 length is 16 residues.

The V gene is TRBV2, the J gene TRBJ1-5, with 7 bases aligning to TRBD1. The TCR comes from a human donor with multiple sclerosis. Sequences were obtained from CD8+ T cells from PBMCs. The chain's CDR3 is CASSGDRAESNQPQHF. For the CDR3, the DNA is TGTGCCAGCAGTGGAGACAGGGCAGAAAGCAATCAGCCCCAGCATTTT.